This T cell receptor (beta chain) was found in a study of T cells in Graves' hyperthyroidism and ophthalmopathy. Overall study results and limits: Clonotypes that were expanded in thyroid above 0.001 mostly appeared in blood too.

Germline V gene lookup returns CDR1 SGDLS and CDR2 YYNGEE. V was clipped by 2 bases and J by 11 bases; unmatched bases: 15. CDR3 length: 16 residues. To note about this clonotype: Its cognate antigen is unknown.

The TCR beta CDR3 regions underwent amplification using RNA transcripts as the source. HTBI primers were used for first-round RT-PCR of the TCR CDR3. MiXCR was run by TCRdb on the multiplex PCR reads, yielding one entry per CDR3 protein. The table has around 50,000 distinct CDR3 sequences, less than 60% seen once. Source material: blood. This TCR was recovered from a woman between 50 and 59 years old with Graves' ophthalmopathy. This sequence joins TRBV9 and TRBJ2-3, with 9 bases aligning to TRBD2. The CDR3 loop reads CASSVRERGARDEQYF. The CDR3 DNA sequence: TGTGCCAGCAGCGTTCGTGAGCGGGGGGCTAGGGATGAGCAGTATTTT.